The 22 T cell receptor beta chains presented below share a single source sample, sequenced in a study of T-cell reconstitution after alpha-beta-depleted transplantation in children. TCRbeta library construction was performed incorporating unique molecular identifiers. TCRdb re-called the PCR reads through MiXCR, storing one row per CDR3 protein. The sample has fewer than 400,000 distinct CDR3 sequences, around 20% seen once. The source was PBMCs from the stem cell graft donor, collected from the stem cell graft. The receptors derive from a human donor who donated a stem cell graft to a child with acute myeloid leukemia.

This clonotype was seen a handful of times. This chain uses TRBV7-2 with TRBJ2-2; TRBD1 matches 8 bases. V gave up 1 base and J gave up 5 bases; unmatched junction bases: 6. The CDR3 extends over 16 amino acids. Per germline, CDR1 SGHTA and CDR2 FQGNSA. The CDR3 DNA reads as TGTGCCAGCAGCTTAGTAGGCAGGGGGCGAACCGGGGAGCTGTTTTTT. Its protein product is CASSLVGRGRTGELFF.

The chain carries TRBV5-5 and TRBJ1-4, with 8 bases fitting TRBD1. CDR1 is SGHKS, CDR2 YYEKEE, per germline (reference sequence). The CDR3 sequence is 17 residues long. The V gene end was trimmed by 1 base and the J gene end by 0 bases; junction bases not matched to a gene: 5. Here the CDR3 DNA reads TGTGCCAGCAGCTTGCGTACAGGGGGGTCAACTAATGAAAAACTGTTTTTT. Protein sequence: CASSLRTGGSTNEKLFF.

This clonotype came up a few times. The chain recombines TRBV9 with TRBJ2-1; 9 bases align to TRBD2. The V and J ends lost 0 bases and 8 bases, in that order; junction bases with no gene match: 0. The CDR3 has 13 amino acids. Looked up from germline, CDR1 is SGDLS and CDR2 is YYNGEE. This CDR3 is CASSVGGRDEQFF. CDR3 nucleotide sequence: TGTGCCAGCAGCGTAGGCGGGAGGGATGAGCAGTTCTTC.

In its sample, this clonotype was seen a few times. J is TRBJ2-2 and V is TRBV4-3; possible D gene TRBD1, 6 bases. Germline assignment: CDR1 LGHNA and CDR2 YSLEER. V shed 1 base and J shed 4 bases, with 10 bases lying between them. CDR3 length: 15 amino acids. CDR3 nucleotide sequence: TGCGCCAGCAGCCAAGTGACAGGCGCCACCGGGGAGCTGTTTTTT. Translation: CASSQVTGATGELFF.

The CDR3: CASSASRRGQPQHF. The DNA for the CDR3 is TGTGCCAGCAGTGCGTCACGGAGGGGTCAGCCCCAGCATTTT. V and J are TRBV28 and TRBJ1-5; D may be TRBD1 (5 bases). Germline V gene data show CDR1 as MDHEN and CDR2 as SYDVKM. The CDR3 sequence is 14 residues long. Trimming stripped 5 bases from V and 6 bases from J, with 14 bases between.

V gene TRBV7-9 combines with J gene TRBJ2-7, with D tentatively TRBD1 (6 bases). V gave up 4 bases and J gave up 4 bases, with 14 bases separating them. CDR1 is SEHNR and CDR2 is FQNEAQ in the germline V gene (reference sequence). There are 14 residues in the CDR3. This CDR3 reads CASSSPGHTYEQYF. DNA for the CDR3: TGTGCCAGCAGCTCACCGGGACACACTTACGAGCAGTACTTC.

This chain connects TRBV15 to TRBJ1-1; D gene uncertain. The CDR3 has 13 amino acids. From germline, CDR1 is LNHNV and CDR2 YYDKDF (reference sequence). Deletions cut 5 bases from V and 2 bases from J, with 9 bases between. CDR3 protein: CATSWDSNTEAFF. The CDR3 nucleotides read TGTGCCACCAGCTGGGATAGCAACACTGAAGCTTTCTTT.

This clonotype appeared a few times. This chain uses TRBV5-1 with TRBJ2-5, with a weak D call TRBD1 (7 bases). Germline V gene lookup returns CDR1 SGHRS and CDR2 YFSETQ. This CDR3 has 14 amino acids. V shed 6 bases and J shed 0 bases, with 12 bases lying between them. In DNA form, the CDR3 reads TGCGCCAGCATCCAGGGGGACTACCAAGAGACCCAGTACTTC. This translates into CASIQGDYQETQYF.

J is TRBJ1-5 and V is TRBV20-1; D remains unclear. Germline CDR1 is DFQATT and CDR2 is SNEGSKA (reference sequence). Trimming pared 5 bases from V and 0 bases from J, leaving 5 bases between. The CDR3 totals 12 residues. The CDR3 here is CSASNSNQPQHF. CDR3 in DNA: TGCAGTGCTTCTAATAGCAATCAGCCCCAGCATTTT.

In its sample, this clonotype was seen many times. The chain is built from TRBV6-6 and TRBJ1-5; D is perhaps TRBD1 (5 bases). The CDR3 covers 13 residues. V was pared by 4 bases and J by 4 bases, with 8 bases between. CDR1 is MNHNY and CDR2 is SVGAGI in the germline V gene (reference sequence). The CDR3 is CASSWGLNQPQHF. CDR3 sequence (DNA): TGTGCCAGCAGTTGGGGCTTGAATCAGCCCCAGCATTTT.

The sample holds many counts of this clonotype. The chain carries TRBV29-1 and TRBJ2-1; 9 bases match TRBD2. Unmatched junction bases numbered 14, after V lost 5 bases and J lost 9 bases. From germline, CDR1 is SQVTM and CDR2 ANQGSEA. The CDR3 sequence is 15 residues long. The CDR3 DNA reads TGCAGCGTTAAGAACAGGGCGGGAGGGCCTCGTGAGCAGTTCTTC. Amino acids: CSVKNRAGGPREQFF.

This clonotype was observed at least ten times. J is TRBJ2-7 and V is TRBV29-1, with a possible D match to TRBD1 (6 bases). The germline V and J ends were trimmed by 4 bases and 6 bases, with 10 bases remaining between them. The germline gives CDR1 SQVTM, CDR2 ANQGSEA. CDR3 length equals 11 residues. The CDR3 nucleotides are TGCAGCGTTGGGGCAGGGGTCGAGCAGTACTTC. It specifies CSVGAGVEQYF.

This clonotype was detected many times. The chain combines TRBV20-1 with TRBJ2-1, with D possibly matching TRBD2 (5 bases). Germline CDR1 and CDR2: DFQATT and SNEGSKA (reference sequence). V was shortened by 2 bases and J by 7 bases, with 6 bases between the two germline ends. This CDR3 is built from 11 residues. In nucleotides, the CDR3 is TGCAGTGCTAGACGGGAAAATGAGCAGTTCTTC. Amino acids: CSARRENEQFF.

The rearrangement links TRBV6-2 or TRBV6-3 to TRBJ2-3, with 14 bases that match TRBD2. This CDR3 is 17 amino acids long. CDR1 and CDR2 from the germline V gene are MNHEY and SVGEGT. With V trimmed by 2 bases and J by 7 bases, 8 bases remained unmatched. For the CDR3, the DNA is TGTGCCAGCAGTTACACGGGACTAGCGGGAGTGGTGAATACGCAGTATTTT. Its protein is CASSYTGLAGVVNTQYF.

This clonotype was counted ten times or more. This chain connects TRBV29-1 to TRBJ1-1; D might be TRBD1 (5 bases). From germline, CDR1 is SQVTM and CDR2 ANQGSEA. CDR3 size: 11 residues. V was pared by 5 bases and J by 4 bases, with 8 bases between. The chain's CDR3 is CSVRGSTEAFF. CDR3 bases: TGCAGCGTTCGGGGGAGCACTGAAGCTTTCTTT.

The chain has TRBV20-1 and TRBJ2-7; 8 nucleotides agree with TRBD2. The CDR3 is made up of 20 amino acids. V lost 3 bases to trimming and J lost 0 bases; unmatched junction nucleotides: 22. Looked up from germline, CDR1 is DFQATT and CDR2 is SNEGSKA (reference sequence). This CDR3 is CSARTEPNPGLSGSSYEQYF. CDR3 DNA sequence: TGCAGTGCTAGGACAGAACCCAATCCTGGGCTAAGCGGGAGCTCCTACGAGCAGTACTTC.

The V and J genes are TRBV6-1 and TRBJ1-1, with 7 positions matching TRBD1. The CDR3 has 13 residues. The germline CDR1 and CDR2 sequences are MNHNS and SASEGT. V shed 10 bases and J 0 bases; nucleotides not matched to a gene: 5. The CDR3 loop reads CATQTGLNTEAFF. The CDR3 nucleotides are TGTGCCACCCAGACAGGGTTGAACACTGAAGCTTTCTTT.

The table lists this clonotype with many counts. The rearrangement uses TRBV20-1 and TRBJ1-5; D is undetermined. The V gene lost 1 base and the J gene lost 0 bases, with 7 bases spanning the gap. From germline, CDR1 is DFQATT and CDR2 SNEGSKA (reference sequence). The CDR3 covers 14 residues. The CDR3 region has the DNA TGCAGTGCTAGAGTGGCTAGTAGCAATCAGCCCCAGCATTTT. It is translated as CSARVASSNQPQHF.

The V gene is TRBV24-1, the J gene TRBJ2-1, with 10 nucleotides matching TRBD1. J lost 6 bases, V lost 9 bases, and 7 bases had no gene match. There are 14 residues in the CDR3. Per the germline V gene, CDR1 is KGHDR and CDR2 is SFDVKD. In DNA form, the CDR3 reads TGTGCCACCGGACAGGGGGTCCTCGGCAATGAGCAGTTCTTC. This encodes CATGQGVLGNEQFF.

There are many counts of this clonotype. The CDR3 nucleotides are TGTGCCAGCAGTTCCCCCGGGACAGGGACCTACGAGCAGTACTTC. Amino acids: CASSSPGTGTYEQYF. J is TRBJ2-7 and V is TRBV27; 9 bases agree with TRBD1. The germline gives CDR1 MNHEY, CDR2 SMNVEV (reference sequence). With 4 bases clipped from V and 2 bases from J, the junction kept 6 bases outside the gene matches. This CDR3 has 15 residues.

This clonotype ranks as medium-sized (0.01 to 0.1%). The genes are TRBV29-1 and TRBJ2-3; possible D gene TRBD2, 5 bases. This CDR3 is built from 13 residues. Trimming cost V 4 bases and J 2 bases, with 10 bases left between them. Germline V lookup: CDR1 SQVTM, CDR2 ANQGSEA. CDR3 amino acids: CSVVREFTDTQYF. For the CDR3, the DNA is TGCAGCGTTGTTCGGGAATTCACAGATACGCAGTATTTT.

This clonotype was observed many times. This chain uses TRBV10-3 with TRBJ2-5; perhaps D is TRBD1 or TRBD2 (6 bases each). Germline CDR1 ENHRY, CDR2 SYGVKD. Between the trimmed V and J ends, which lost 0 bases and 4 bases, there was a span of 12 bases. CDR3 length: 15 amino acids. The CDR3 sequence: CAISESKGGGETQYF. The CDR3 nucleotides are TGTGCCATCAGTGAGTCGAAAGGGGGAGGAGAGACCCAGTACTTC.